These 21 T cell receptor beta chains were sequenced from one sample in a study of cytomegalovirus exposure and HLA in healthy donors. Measured with immunoSEQ multiplex PCR; TCRdb has only the in-frame clones, and not every one. The data contain around 190,000 clones, about three quarters of them singletons. The specimen was PBMCs. These receptors were collected from a woman in her 30s in good health and CMV-seronegative.

This clone was seen only a few times. The chain joins TRBV2 to TRBJ2-7; TRBD2 might be the D (5 bases). Germline lookup yields CDR1 SNHLY and CDR2 FYNNEI. Trimming removed 6 bases at V and 2 bases at J, with 17 bases between. The CDR3 totals 15 residues. CDR3 amino acids: CASREWENLTYEQYF. DNA for the CDR3: TGTGCCAGCAGGGAATGGGAGAACCTTACCTACGAGCAGTACTTC.

The V gene is TRBV19, the J gene TRBJ2-1; D is unclear. Germline V gene lookup returns CDR1 LNHDA and CDR2 SQIVND (reference sequence). There are 14 residues in the CDR3. Deletions cut 6 bases from V and 3 bases from J, with 12 bases between. The CDR3 DNA follows: TGTGCCAGTAGGAGGCGACTGGACTACAATGAGCAGTTCTTC. It yields the protein CASRRRLDYNEQFF.

The chain is built from TRBV29-1 and TRBJ2-3; the match to TRBD2 covers 7 bases. This CDR3 region has 14 residues. Losses at the gene ends were 8 bases for V and 1 base for J; bases not matched to a gene: 9. Germline V lookup: CDR1 SQVTM, CDR2 ANQGSEA. For the CDR3, the DNA is TGCAGCTCCCTGGGAACTAGCGGCACAGATACGCAGTATTTT. Protein product: CSSLGTSGTDTQYF.

The rearrangement joins TRBV13 to TRBJ1-1, with TRBD1 matching over 7 bases. The germline V gene encodes CDR1 PRHDT and CDR2 FYEKMQ (reference sequence). CDR3 size: 15 residues. With V trimmed by 4 bases and J by 0 bases, 5 bases remained unmatched. In nucleotides, the CDR3 is TGTGCCAGCAGCTACGCACAGGGGCTGAACACTGAAGCTTTCTTT. Translated: CASSYAQGLNTEAFF.

This clone has more than one count but fewer than ten. The V gene is TRBV27, the J gene TRBJ2-2; 7 nucleotides agree with TRBD2. Germline trimming cut 6 bases from V and 5 bases from J; bases unmatched to any gene: 6. The germline gives CDR1 MNHEY, CDR2 SMNVEV (reference sequence). The CDR3 is 14 residues long. Here the CDR3 DNA reads TGTGCCAGCAGCACAGGACTAGGGACCGGGGAGCTGTTTTTT. It translates to CASSTGLGTGELFF.

The rearrangement uses TRBV6-5 and TRBJ2-5, with D possibly being TRBD2 (5 bases). This CDR3 is built from 14 residues. V gave up 5 bases and J gave up 5 bases, with 15 bases separating them. CDR1 is MNHEY, CDR2 SVGAGI, per germline. CDR3 nucleotide sequence: TGTGCCAGCAGTGACCCCGAGGGCTTCGAGACCCAGTACTTC. It encodes CASSDPEGFETQYF.

The chain has TRBV18 and TRBJ2-7, with TRBD1 matching 10 bases. Germline V CDR1 and CDR2: KGHSH, LQKENI. Trimming at V came to 1 base and at J to 6 bases, leaving 9 bases not matched to a gene. The length of the CDR3 is 16 residues. The CDR3, as DNA: TGTGCCAGCTCACCACTGACGGGACAGGGGTTCCGCGAGCAGTACTTC. Protein sequence: CASSPLTGQGFREQYF.

The V call is TRBV7-2, the J call TRBJ2-2; 9 bases fit TRBD2. With 2 bases clipped from V and 5 bases from J, the junction kept 6 bases outside the gene matches. The germline V gene encodes CDR1 SGHTA and CDR2 FQGNSA. This CDR3 region has 16 residues. The DNA for the CDR3 is TGTGCCAGCAGCTTAACGGGACTAGCCGGGACCGGGGAGCTGTTTTTT. It is translated as CASSLTGLAGTGELFF.

This rearrangement joins TRBV6-1 to TRBJ2-3, with D tentatively TRBD2 (6 bases). Germline loops: CDR1 MNHNS, CDR2 SASEGT. The V end was cut by 1 base, the J end by 1 base, with 15 bases between. This CDR3 has 17 residues. CDR3 sequence: CASSEGVGGGRTDTQYF. The CDR3 DNA reads as TGTGCCAGCAGTGAAGGGGTGGGGGGAGGCCGCACAGATACGCAGTATTTT.

This rearrangement joins TRBV30 to TRBJ2-1, with TRBD2 identical over 8 bases. V trimming: 7 bases; J trimming: 2 bases; junction bases outside the gene matches: 10. The CDR3 loop spans 15 amino acids. CDR1 and CDR2 (germline): GTSNPN, SVGIG (reference sequence). CDR3 sequence (DNA): TGTGCCTTCACGGGGGGGTCCCTTCCCTACAATGAGCAGTTCTTC. This codes for CAFTGGSLPYNEQFF.

The V call is TRBV19, the J call TRBJ1-2, with 9 bases identical to TRBD1. The CDR3 contains 13 residues. Germline CDR1 reads LNHDA; CDR2 reads SQIVND (reference sequence). With V trimmed by 10 bases and J by 4 bases, 7 bases remained unmatched. CDR3 amino acids: CATNDRGSYGYTF. CDR3 DNA: TGTGCCACCAACGACAGGGGGTCCTATGGCTACACCTTC. Full variable domain (missing parts from reference TRBV19 and TRBJ1-2): DGGITQSPKYLFRKEGQNVTLSCEQNLNHDAMYWYRQDPGQGLRLIYYSQIVNDFQKGDIAEGYSVSREKKESFPLTVTSAQKNPTAFYLCATNDRGSYGYTFGSGTRLTVV.

The J gene is TRBJ2-7, the V gene TRBV5-4; D might be TRBD2 (6 bases). The germline V gene encodes CDR1 SGHNT and CDR2 YYREEE (reference sequence). CDR3 length: 12 residues. The V gene lost 7 bases and the J gene lost 6 bases, with 14 bases spanning the gap. CDR3 DNA sequence: TGTGCCAGCTCGCGGGACCCCCTCGAGCAGTACTTC. Its translation: CASSRDPLEQYF.

This sequence joins TRBV6-5 and TRBJ1-4, with D maybe TRBD1 (6 bases). CDR1 is MNHEY and CDR2 is SVGAGI in the germline V gene. Trimming left V 0 bases short and J 2 bases short, with 7 bases between. This CDR3 has 15 residues. The CDR3 here is CASSYSTGTNEKLFF. Written as DNA, the CDR3 is TGTGCCAGCAGTTACTCGACAGGCACTAATGAAAAACTGTTTTTT.

Only one count was recorded for this clone. This chain connects TRBV27 to TRBJ1-5; TRBD1 agrees at 8 bases. Losses at the gene ends were 7 bases for V and 0 bases for J; bases not matched to a gene: 11. Germline V gives CDR1 MNHEY, CDR2 SMNVEV (reference sequence). The CDR3 has 17 residues. CDR3 nucleotide sequence: TGTGCCAGCACCCCTAGAAAGACAGGGGATAGCAATCAGCCCCAGCATTTT. Its protein is CASTPRKTGDSNQPQHF.

The chain recombines TRBV7-9 with TRBJ1-2; 7 bases fit TRBD1. The CDR3 contains 14 residues. Germline CDR1 reads SEHNR; CDR2 reads FQNEAQ (reference sequence). The junction had 4 bases not matched to a gene; V was cut back by 5 bases and J by 1 base. In DNA form, the CDR3 reads TGTGCCAGCAGCCGCGACAGGGTTAACTATGGCTACACCTTC. It encodes CASSRDRVNYGYTF.

This chain connects TRBV5-6 to TRBJ2-7, with a possible D match to TRBD1 (6 bases). Germline CDR1 reads SGHDT; CDR2 reads YYEEEE. Trimming cost V 7 bases and J 3 bases, with 14 bases left between them. This CDR3 has 13 residues. The CDR3 coding sequence is TGTGCCAGCTTCCGAGGGGACATCTACGAGCAGTACTTC. This codes for CASFRGDIYEQYF. Full variable domain (remainder filled in from reference TRBV5-6 and TRBJ2-7): DAGVTQSPTHLIKTRGQQVTLRCSPKSGHDTVSWYQQALGQGPQFIFQYYEEEERQRGNFPDRFSGHQFPNYSSELNVNALLLGDSALYLCASFRGDIYEQYFGPGTRLTVT.

V gene TRBV7-2 combines with J gene TRBJ2-7; D is unresolved. The CDR3 consists of 15 residues. CDR1 and CDR2 (germline): SGHTA, FQGNSA. V was clipped by 1 base and J by 0 bases, with 10 bases between them. The CDR3 region has the DNA TGTGCCAGCAGCTTAGAGGAGATAAGCTCCTACGAGCAGTACTTC. Translation gives CASSLEEISSYEQYF.

The chain carries TRBV5-1 and TRBJ1-2; TRBD1 might be the D (6 bases). Trimming removed 2 bases from V and 5 bases from J, with 16 bases in between. Germline assignment: CDR1 SGHRS and CDR2 YFSETQ. There are 15 residues in the CDR3. The CDR3: CASSLDIGTPYGYTF. The CDR3 DNA sequence: TGCGCCAGCAGCTTAGATATTGGGACACCATATGGCTACACCTTC.

V and J are TRBV27 and TRBJ2-4; possibly TRBD1 for D (7 bases). Germline V gene data show CDR1 as MNHEY and CDR2 as SMNVEV (reference sequence). The CDR3 runs 18 residues. Trimming took off 2 bases at V and 0 bases at J, with 17 bases between the two ends. CDR3 protein: CASSLQGGIEGAKNIQYF. As DNA, the CDR3 is TGTGCCAGCAGTTTACAGGGGGGAATAGAGGGAGCCAAAAACATTCAGTACTTC.

J is TRBJ1-5 and V is TRBV4-1; D might be TRBD1 (5 bases). The CDR3 length is 18 residues. Trimming pared 2 bases from V and 1 base from J, leaving 18 bases between. Germline CDR1 is MGHRA and CDR2 is YSYEKL. This chain's CDR3 is CASSQNRGTDGSNQPQHF. Here the CDR3 DNA reads TGCGCCAGCAGCCAAAATCGGGGGACCGACGGCAGCAATCAGCCCCAGCATTTT.

The CDR3 coding sequence is TGTGCCAGTAACCAGCCGGGGGACGTAGCCCGGAACTATGGCTACACCTTC. Translation gives CASNQPGDVARNYGYTF. This chain joins TRBV19 and TRBJ1-2; TRBD1 might be the D (5 bases). The germline gives CDR1 LNHDA, CDR2 SQIVND (reference sequence). The germline V and J ends were trimmed by 7 bases and 2 bases, with 23 bases remaining between them. This CDR3 has 17 residues.